This T cell receptor beta chain was found in a study of early T cells in non-severe SARS-CoV-2 infection. Study conclusions and caveats: Sequences matched to VDJdb favored anti-spike CD8 responses, while private and CD4 specificities were missed.

The CDR3 has 14 amino acids. Germline CDR1 reads KGHSH; CDR2 reads LQKENI. Trimming took 3 bases from V and 3 from J, leaving 8 bases between them. TCRdb re-called the 5' RACE reads through MiXCR, storing one row per CDR3 protein. The repertoire holds about 26,000 distinct CDR3 sequences, with roughly 4% as singletons. Concerning this clonotype: Its antigen is undetermined.

The clonotype was recovered from an adult who was a healthcare worker with PCR-confirmed SARS-CoV-2 infection or an uninfected control (not recorded which). The chain links TRBV18 to TRBJ1-4, with D uncertain. Sequenced sample: whole blood. As DNA, the CDR3 is TGTGCCAGCTCACCGGCTGGGGCTAATGAAAAACTGTTTTTT. This encodes CASSPAGANEKLFF.